This T cell receptor (beta chain) appears in the sequencing data of a study of blood T cell repertoires in COVID-19 (dated by TCRdb to 2018 to 2020). Regarding the complete study: Collaborator samples came from the United States, Italy and Spain and covered acute and convalescent phases of COVID-19. The prospective study material was composed of cDNA or gDNA derived from T cells, B-cell-depleted T cells, or PBMCs. The dataset comprised deeply sampled blood TCRbeta repertoires from subjects exposed to, actively infected with, or recovered from COVID-19. A freely available public database, intended as a resource for researchers studying the immune response to SARS-CoV-2, is where the repertoires were released. Samples were obtained from the ongoing ImmuneRACE study (first 160 participants) and from 1,254 subjects provided by 6 global collaborators. Nearly every sample came with metadata listing a de-identified subject ID, COVID-19 status, age in years and sex. HLA class I and class II types, where available, came from metadata supplied by the sample provider rather than from assay-based typing. Study-wide findings and limitations: How much clinical and demographic metadata was included differed by source and by participant, and the metadata was provided uncurated.

Collaborating institutions collected whole blood in K2EDTA tubes following their own protocols. For TCRbeta analysis, collaborator samples were shipped as frozen whole blood, as isolated PBMCs, or as DNA extracted from either sample type. For this clone: Its antigen is unknown. No much larger clone exists at a distance of one base, and base qualities are not known.

The junction shows trimming of 4 bases on V and 8 bases on J, and the gene matches do not reach 6 bases of it. CDR3 length: 14 amino acids, cysteine to phenylalanine. The sequence is cut down to CDR3 DNA, 42 bases in frame from base 1. The germline V gene (reference sequence) supplies CDR1 SGHNT and CDR2 YYREEE. The immunoSEQ Assay, a bias-controlled multiplex PCR, was used to amplify TCRbeta CDR3 regions from genomic DNA. In the original analysis: The number of nucleated cells in each sample was estimated by amplification of reference gene primers within the assay. To quantify the absolute abundance of each unique TCRbeta CDR3 rearrangement, sequence reads were collapsed and filtered. Productive Simpson clonality was computed per sample as the square root of Simpson's diversity index over productive rearrangements. TCRdb took over this immuneACCESS table, retaining in-frame rearrangements with V and J assigned. Such tables are incomplete; in checked studies, under half of the missing clones stem from an unresolved V gene, and the remainder is unexplained. The V and J calls and clone size come from that table; D and trimming were worked out from the DNA. Within this sample are approximately 450,000 clones, with approximately 90% of them counted one time only. Clones ranked in the top ten supply approximately 4.3% of the sample.

Rearrangement joined TRBV5-4 to TRBJ1-4; TRBD1 lines up with 9 middle nucleotides. The TCR sequence derives from a woman aged 25 to 39 with acute or convalescent COVID-19. Sequenced input: peripheral blood. The DNA sequence is given as TGTGCCAGCAGCAGGACAGGGGAGGCGGAAAAACTGTTTTTT. This gives the protein CASSRTGEAEKLFF.